One sample yielded the 30 T cell receptor beta chains listed below, sequenced in a study of T cell responses to AZD1222 COVID-19 vaccine (dated by TCRdb to the early 2020s). The library was generated by the immunoSEQ multiplex PCR assay. TCRdb holds this immuneACCESS table with in-frame rearrangements only. Some clones are missing; in checked studies, unresolved V genes explain under half, and the rest has no known cause. The sample yields fewer than 120,000 clones; 70% to 90% were counted once. The ten top clones hold around 3% of the sample. The meaning of the sample's time point label: baseline before first vaccination. Source: peripheral blood, taken on day 0 of AZD1222 vaccination. These receptors came from an adult in good health.

This rearrangement joins TRBV11-2 to TRBJ2-7; D is unclear. Germline V gives CDR1 SGHAT, CDR2 FQNNGV. This CDR3 contains 11 residues. Trimming removed 5 bases from V and 5 bases from J, with 7 bases in between. The CDR3 here is CASSHINEQYF. The DNA of the CDR3 is TGTGCCAGCAGCCACATAAACGAGCAGTACTTC.

V usage is TRBV5-1 and J usage is TRBJ2-2; D unclear. The CDR3 is made up of 16 amino acids. V was pared by 4 bases and J by 2 bases, with 15 bases between. Germline assignment: CDR1 SGHRS and CDR2 YFSETQ. The DNA of the CDR3 is TGCGCCAGCAGCCCTCTACCGGGCCTTAACACCGGGGAGCTGTTTTTT. It yields the protein CASSPLPGLNTGELFF.

The chain joins TRBV18 to TRBJ2-5; D call uncertain. CDR1 and CDR2 (germline): KGHSH, LQKENI. Deletions cut 2 bases from V and 1 base from J, with 11 bases between. There are 15 residues in the CDR3. CDR3 DNA: TGTGCCAGCTCACCATTAAGCAACCTCCAAGAGACCCAGTACTTC. Its protein product is CASSPLSNLQETQYF.

The rearrangement uses TRBV5-1 and TRBJ1-1; D possibly corresponds to TRBD1 (6 bases). Trimming pared 3 bases from V and 3 bases from J, leaving 15 bases between. The CDR3 covers 15 residues. The germline V gene has CDR1 SGHRS and CDR2 YFSETQ. The CDR3 spells CASSSLGGPDTEAFF. In DNA form, the CDR3 reads TGCGCCAGCAGCTCCCTTGGGGGGCCTGACACTGAAGCTTTCTTT.

The rearrangement links TRBV5-1 to TRBJ2-6, with D perhaps matching TRBD2 (5 bases). The CDR3 loop spans 15 amino acids. V lost 0 bases to trimming and J lost 3 bases, with 7 bases between them. CDR1 is SGHRS, CDR2 YFSETQ, per germline. CDR3 protein: CASSLGGSGANVLTF. CDR3 sequence (DNA): TGCGCCAGCAGCTTGGGAGGGAGTGGGGCCAACGTCCTGACTTTC.

The CDR3 nucleotides are TGTGCCAGCAGTTTACGGACCCTGGGACAGGTATTGAACACTGAAGCTTTCTTT. It is translated as CASSLRTLGQVLNTEAFF. The gene calls are TRBV28 and TRBJ1-1; 8 nucleotides match TRBD1. V lost 2 bases to trimming and J lost 0 bases; unmatched junction nucleotides: 11. CDR1 is MDHEN and CDR2 is SYDVKM in the germline V gene. This CDR3 spans 18 amino acids.

This chain links TRBV4-3 with TRBJ1-2, with D maybe TRBD1 (6 bases). The CDR3 is 15 residues long. V gave up 0 bases and J gave up 8 bases, with 16 bases separating them. Germline lookup yields CDR1 LGHNA and CDR2 YSLEER. CDR3 in DNA: TGCGCCAGCAGCCAAGATAGGGCAGGGGCCCAGGGCTACACCTTC. It encodes CASSQDRAGAQGYTF.

The CDR3 loop reads CASRGGLLAKNIQYF. The CDR3 DNA is TGTGCCTCCAGGGGTGGGCTGCTAGCCAAAAACATTCAGTACTTC. The J gene is TRBJ2-4, the V gene TRBV28; a possible D gene is TRBD1 (6 bases). The CDR3 runs to 15 residues. V lost 11 bases to trimming and J lost 0 bases, with 17 bases between them. Germline CDR1 is MDHEN and CDR2 is SYDVKM.

The CDR3 loop is CASSQTALAGGNTQYF. The DNA for the CDR3 is TGTGCCAGCAGTCAAACCGCCCTAGCGGGAGGGAATACGCAGTATTTT. The chain joins TRBV2 to TRBJ2-3; 12 positions agree with TRBD2. This CDR3 region has 16 residues. Germline assignment: CDR1 SNHLY and CDR2 FYNNEI. The ends lost 5 bases at V and 7 bases at J; junction bases unmatched: 10. Full variable domain (missing parts from reference TRBV2 and TRBJ2-3): EPEVTQTPSHQVTQMGQEVILRCVPISNHLYFYWYRQILGQKVEFLVSFYNNEISEKSEIFDDQFSVERPDGSNFTLKIRSTKLEDSAMYFCASSQTALAGGNTQYFGPGTRLTVL.

The chain combines TRBV29-1 with TRBJ1-2; 12 nucleotides agree with TRBD1. Germline V CDR1 and CDR2: SQVTM, ANQGSEA. CDR3 size: 15 residues. The V gene end was trimmed by 3 bases and the J gene end by 8 bases; junction bases not matched to a gene: 10. CDR3 DNA: TGCAGCGTTGAGTTATTGGGACAGGGGGCGTGGGGCTACACCTTC. It translates to CSVELLGQGAWGYTF.

V gene TRBV7-9 combines with J gene TRBJ1-2; 9 bases align to TRBD1. The CDR3 has 15 residues. The J segment lost 2 bases and the V segment lost 5 bases, leaving 6 bases of the junction unmatched. The germline CDR1 and CDR2 sequences are SEHNR and FQNEAQ (reference sequence). For the CDR3, the DNA is TGTGCCAGCAGCCCCGGACAGGGGCGGAACTATGGCTACACCTTC. Protein product: CASSPGQGRNYGYTF. Full variable domain (remainder filled in from reference TRBV7-9 and TRBJ1-2): DTGVSQNPRHKITKRGQNVTFRCDPISEHNRLYWYRQTLGQGPEFLTYFQNEAQLEKSRLLSDRFSAERPKGSFSTLEIQRTEQGDSAMYLCASSPGQGRNYGYTFGSGTRLTVV.

This clone has just a few counts. This chain uses TRBV18 with TRBJ2-5, with 8 bases aligning to TRBD1. The CDR3 has 15 amino acids. In germline, CDR1 is KGHSH, CDR2 LQKENI. V was clipped by 4 bases and J by 4 bases; unmatched bases: 8. The CDR3 sequence: CASSLGQAQGETQYF. The DNA of the CDR3 is TGTGCCAGCTCACTGGGACAGGCCCAGGGAGAGACCCAGTACTTC.

This CDR3 reads CASSGGQGRAEQYF. The CDR3 nucleotides are TGCGCCAGCAGCGGGGGACAGGGGAGGGCCGAGCAGTACTTC. The rearrangement joins TRBV5-1 to TRBJ2-7, with 10 bases matching TRBD1. The CDR3 covers 14 residues. Losses at the gene ends were 4 bases for V and 6 bases for J; bases not matched to a gene: 7. In germline, CDR1 is SGHRS, CDR2 YFSETQ.

The V gene is TRBV5-1, the J gene TRBJ1-3; 7 nucleotides match TRBD1. This CDR3 is built from 15 residues. The V gene end was trimmed by 4 bases and the J gene end by 0 bases; junction bases not matched to a gene: 4. Germline values: CDR1 SGHRS, CDR2 YFSETQ. Here the CDR3 reads CASSITGDSGNTIYF. The DNA for the CDR3 is TGCGCCAGCAGCATAACAGGGGACTCTGGAAACACCATATATTTT.

The chain couples TRBV28 to TRBJ1-5; 10 bases fit TRBD1. CDR3 length: 14 residues. Losses at the gene ends were 6 bases for V and 7 bases for J; bases not matched to a gene: 6. Looked up from germline, CDR1 is MDHEN and CDR2 is SYDVKM. The CDR3 region is CASRDRGHVQPQHF. The CDR3 nucleotides are TGTGCCAGCAGAGACAGGGGGCATGTCCAGCCCCAGCATTTT.

The gene calls are TRBV11-2 and TRBJ1-2; D unresolved. Deletions cut 1 base from V and 0 bases from J, with 9 bases between. Germline assignment: CDR1 SGHAT and CDR2 FQNNGV. The CDR3 runs 15 residues. In nucleotides, the CDR3 is TGTGCCAGCAGCTTAGCACAAACTGCTAACTATGGCTACACCTTC. It yields the protein CASSLAQTANYGYTF.

The chain employs TRBV7-2 and TRBJ1-5, with D maybe TRBD1 (6 bases). This CDR3 spans 16 amino acids. V lost 2 bases to trimming and J lost 0 bases, with 11 bases between them. The germline V gene encodes CDR1 SGHTA and CDR2 FQGNSA. The CDR3 DNA reads TGTGCCAGCAGCTTACGCAGGGGCGATAGCAATCAGCCCCAGCATTTT. Its translation: CASSLRRGDSNQPQHF. Full variable domain (remainder filled in from reference TRBV7-2 and TRBJ1-5): GAGVSQSPSNKVTEKGKDVELRCDPISGHTALYWYRQSLGQGLEFLIYFQGNSAPDKSGLPSDRFSAERTGGSVSTLTIQRTQQEDSAVYLCASSLRRGDSNQPQHFGDGTRLSIL.

This rearrangement joins TRBV28 to TRBJ1-2; tentatively, D is TRBD1 (6 bases). This CDR3 has 16 amino acids. The germline V gene has CDR1 MDHEN and CDR2 SYDVKM. V gave up 7 bases and J gave up 2 bases, with 20 bases separating them. CDR3 amino acids: CASKAGTPERNYGYTF. The DNA for the CDR3 is TGTGCCAGCAAAGCCGGGACACCGGAGCGCAACTATGGCTACACCTTC.

This clone turned up a few times. The V call is TRBV11-2, the J call TRBJ1-2; a possible D gene is TRBD1 (6 bases). V was clipped by 8 bases and J by 6 bases, with 19 bases between them. Germline CDR1 reads SGHAT; CDR2 reads FQNNGV. CDR3 length equals 14 residues. The CDR3 loop is CASRPAGGADGYTF. In nucleotides, the CDR3 is TGTGCCAGCCGACCAGCTGGGGGGGCGGATGGCTACACCTTC.

This clone appeared once. The chain combines TRBV28 with TRBJ1-1; D remains unclear. Germline CDR1 is MDHEN and CDR2 is SYDVKM. Trimming took 6 bases from V and 4 from J, leaving 18 bases between them. CDR3 length: 15 amino acids. The CDR3 coding sequence is TGTGCCAGCAGGGCTAGACTGGGAATTATCACTGAAGCTTTCTTT. Protein product: CASRARLGIITEAFF.

The rearrangement joins TRBV7-8 to TRBJ2-5; 10 positions match TRBD2. The CDR3 loop spans 15 amino acids. In germline, CDR1 is SGHVS, CDR2 FQNEAQ. Unmatched junction bases numbered 8, after V lost 4 bases and J lost 6 bases. CDR3 region: CASSSERGGRQTQYF. The CDR3 bases are TGTGCCAGCAGCTCGGAGCGGGGGGGTCGGCAGACCCAGTACTTC.

This rearrangement joins TRBV3-1 (or the pseudogene TRBV3-2) to TRBJ2-3, with D perhaps TRBD2 (5 bases). Germline V gene sequence: CDR1 LGHDT, CDR2 YNNKEL (reference sequence). Trimming pared 5 bases from V and 1 base from J, leaving 7 bases between. The CDR3 is 13 amino acids. DNA for the CDR3: TGTGCCAGCAGCACTAGGGGCACAGATACGCAGTATTTT. Amino acid sequence: CASSTRGTDTQYF.

The chain carries TRBV11-3 and TRBJ2-1; 9 bases agree with TRBD1. The J segment lost 6 bases and the V segment lost 5 bases, leaving 8 bases of the junction unmatched. The CDR3 spans 15 residues. The germline V gene encodes CDR1 SGHNT and CDR2 YENEEA. The CDR3 is CASSVGTGIVNEQFF. The CDR3 bases are TGTGCCAGCAGCGTTGGGACAGGGATCGTCAATGAGCAGTTCTTC.

The CDR3: CASSQEGGLETQYF. The CDR3 DNA follows: TGTGCCAGCAGCCAAGAGGGAGGGTTAGAGACCCAGTACTTC. The chain is built from TRBV3-1 (or the pseudogene TRBV3-2) and TRBJ2-5, with 7 positions matching TRBD2. V lost 0 bases, J lost 4 bases, and 2 bases stayed unmatched. The V gene's germline CDR1 is LGHDT and CDR2 YNNKEL (reference sequence). CDR3 length: 14 residues.

The chain links TRBV29-1 to TRBJ2-7, with 10 nucleotides matching TRBD1. Looked up from germline, CDR1 is SQVTM and CDR2 is ANQGSEA. The CDR3 totals 16 residues. V was pared by 7 bases and J by 4 bases, with 16 bases of the junction left unmatched. For the CDR3, the DNA is TGCAGCGCCGCCCTTAGAGGGGACAGGGGATTTTACGAGCAGTACTTC. Residues: CSAALRGDRGFYEQYF.

This clone was recorded once. The rearrangement joins TRBV28 to TRBJ1-4; 8 bases align to TRBD1. V was clipped by 5 bases and J by 4 bases; unmatched bases: 9. Germline values: CDR1 MDHEN, CDR2 SYDVKM. The CDR3 covers 16 residues. DNA of the CDR3: TGTGCCAGCAGTCCCCTGAGGGGACAGGATAATGAAAAACTGTTTTTT. Translated, it gives CASSPLRGQDNEKLFF.

The chain combines TRBV5-6 with TRBJ2-6, with TRBD1 matching over 8 bases. With 4 bases clipped from V and 6 bases from J, the junction kept 6 bases outside the gene matches. The germline CDR1 and CDR2 sequences are SGHDT and YYEEEE. The CDR3 sequence is 15 residues long. DNA of the CDR3: TGTGCCAGCAGCGCCGACAGGGGAAAGGCCAACGTCCTGACTTTC. Its translation: CASSADRGKANVLTF.

V usage is TRBV7-9 and J usage is TRBJ2-5, with 7 bases aligning to TRBD1. CDR1 and CDR2 from the germline V gene are SEHNR and FQNEAQ (reference sequence). The ends lost 1 base at V and 5 bases at J; junction bases unmatched: 7. The length of the CDR3 is 15 residues. CDR3 sequence (DNA): TGTGCCAGCAGCTTAGGTACAGGGGTTCGGGAGACCCAGTACTTC. Its translation is CASSLGTGVRETQYF.

The chain is built from TRBV6-5 and TRBJ1-3, with D tentatively TRBD1 (5 bases). CDR3 length: 15 residues. Between the trimmed V and J ends, which lost 4 bases and 5 bases, there was a span of 15 bases. Germline-derived CDR1 and CDR2 are MNHEY and SVGAGI. The CDR3 region has the DNA TGTGCCAGCAGTTTGTCGGGGCTGGATAGAAACACCATATATTTT. Its translation: CASSLSGLDRNTIYF.

This chain's CDR3 is CASGLGDSSFRFF. CDR3 bases: TGTGCTAGTGGTTTAGGGGACAGCTCATTTCGGTTCTTC. The chain is built from TRBV12-5 and TRBJ2-1; 7 positions agree with TRBD1. CDR1 and CDR2 (germline): LGHNT, FRNRAP. The CDR3 contains 13 residues. Trimming took 3 bases from V and 15 from J; bases not matched to a gene: 11.